Presented here are 27 T cell receptor beta chains from one specimen sequenced in a study of blood T cell repertoires in COVID-19 (dated by TCRdb to 2018 to 2021). Preparation of the library involved the immunoSEQ multiplex PCR assay. Held by TCRdb, this immuneACCESS table contains in-frame sequences only and omits some clones. Under half of the omission traces to an unresolved V gene where checked; the cause of the rest is unknown. The sample records a few hundred thousand clones, almost 90% of which are singletons. 2.1% of the sample is in the top ten clones. The sample was peripheral blood. All receptors come from a woman aged 55-69 years with COVID-19, enrolled during active disease.

This chain links TRBV10-3 with TRBJ2-5; 7 bases are a match to TRBD1. The germline V gene has CDR1 ENHRY and CDR2 SYGVKD. The ends lost 6 bases at V and 2 bases at J; junction bases unmatched: 12. CDR3 size: 16 residues. Here the CDR3 DNA reads TGTGCCATCAGGCCGGGGCGACAGGGACAGCAAGAGACCCAGTACTTC. Translation gives CAIRPGRQGQQETQYF.

The chain links TRBV18 to TRBJ1-2; D gene uncertain. Between the trimmed V and J ends, which lost 1 base and 8 bases, there was a span of 11 bases. CDR1 KGHSH and CDR2 LQKENI come from the germline V gene. The CDR3 extends over 13 amino acids. CDR3 DNA sequence: TGTGCCAGCTCACCACAGATTCTAGAGGGCTACACCTTC. Protein: CASSPQILEGYTF.

J is TRBJ1-2 and V is TRBV7-2; D gene uncertain. The CDR3 extends over 14 amino acids. CDR1 is SGHTA and CDR2 is FQGNSA in the germline V gene. V was trimmed by 3 bases and J by 1 base, leaving 9 bases between them. CDR3 coding DNA: TGTGCCAGCAGCTTCTCGACAAATAACTATGGCTACACCTTC. Its translation is CASSFSTNNYGYTF.

The rearrangement uses TRBV19 and TRBJ1-1; 9 positions match TRBD1. With V trimmed by 1 base and J by 2 bases, 2 bases remained unmatched. Germline-derived CDR1 and CDR2 are LNHDA and SQIVND (reference sequence). The CDR3 covers 15 residues. CDR3 DNA: TGTGCCAGTAGTATAGGGACAGGGGCCAACACTGAAGCTTTCTTT. Protein sequence: CASSIGTGANTEAFF. The full variable domain, completed using reference TRBV19 and TRBJ1-1, is DGGITQSPKYLFRKEGQNVTLSCEQNLNHDAMYWYRQDPGQGLRLIYYSQIVNDFQKGDIAEGYSVSREKKESFPLTVTSAQKNPTAFYLCASSIGTGANTEAFFGQGTRLTVV.

On this clone itself: Other DNA variants within this sample encode the same CDR3. V is TRBV7-2 and J is TRBJ1-1, with D unresolved. This CDR3 is built from 14 residues. Germline V gene lookup returns CDR1 SGHTA and CDR2 FQGNSA. V lost 2 bases to trimming and J lost 0 bases, with 7 bases between them. The CDR3: CASSLTGVNTEAFF. CDR3 sequence (DNA): TGTGCCAGCAGCTTAACCGGGGTGAACACTGAAGCTTTCTTT.

The V call is TRBV7-9, the J call TRBJ1-2; a possible D gene is TRBD1 (5 bases). The length of the CDR3 is 13 residues. Germline V CDR1 and CDR2: SEHNR, FQNEAQ (reference sequence). The V gene lost 5 bases and the J gene lost 6 bases, with 13 bases spanning the gap. CDR3 coding DNA: TGTGCCAGCAGCCGCCCTGGGGGGAATGGCTACACCTTC. It is translated as CASSRPGGNGYTF.

The chain uses TRBV7-8 and TRBJ2-2; D gene ambiguous. The CDR3 is 15 residues long. CDR1 is SGHVS and CDR2 is FQNEAQ in the germline V gene. Trimming pared 0 bases from V and 0 bases from J, leaving 5 bases between. CDR3 sequence: CASSLASANTGELFF. The CDR3 DNA follows: TGTGCCAGCAGCTTAGCTTCCGCGAACACCGGGGAGCTGTTTTTT.

The chain is built from TRBV12-5 and TRBJ2-7; TRBD1 agrees at 8 bases. With 7 bases clipped from V and 7 bases from J, the junction kept 15 bases outside the gene matches. Germline loops: CDR1 LGHNT, CDR2 FRNRAP. This CDR3 contains 15 residues. The CDR3 region has the DNA TGTGCTAGTGCCCGAGGGGCAGGGGGCTCTGGGGAGCAGTACTTC. This sequence encodes CASARGAGGSGEQYF.

The chain employs TRBV5-8 and TRBJ1-1; D is undetermined. The germline V gene encodes CDR1 SGHTS and CDR2 YDEGEE. The CDR3 consists of 14 residues. V was pared by 4 bases and J by 1 base, with 11 bases between. The CDR3 is CASSGPRGNTEAFF. The DNA for the CDR3 is TGTGCCAGCAGCGGACCGCGGGGGAACACTGAAGCTTTCTTT.

The V and J genes are TRBV18 and TRBJ2-5, with TRBD1 matching 10 bases. The germline V gene has CDR1 KGHSH and CDR2 LQKENI. The CDR3 covers 16 residues. Trimming removed 3 bases from V and 1 base from J; junction bases left unmatched: 5. This chain's CDR3 is CASSPGTGALQETQYF. The CDR3 DNA reads as TGTGCCAGCTCACCTGGGACAGGGGCCCTCCAAGAGACCCAGTACTTC.

The chain joins TRBV6-2 or TRBV6-3 to TRBJ2-2, with 8 bases identical to TRBD2. CDR3 length equals 16 residues. Germline V CDR1 and CDR2: MNHEY, SVGEGT. Trimming cost V 0 bases and J 4 bases; bases outside gene matches: 4. Here the CDR3 reads CASSYSGLAGTGELFF. In DNA, the CDR3 is TGTGCCAGCAGTTACTCCGGACTAGCTGGCACCGGGGAGCTGTTTTTT.

The chain carries TRBV10-3 and TRBJ1-2; 9 bases line up with TRBD1. V was clipped by 7 bases and J by 4 bases; unmatched bases: 22. The CDR3 contains 19 residues. CDR1 ENHRY and CDR2 SYGVKD come from the germline V gene. The CDR3 coding sequence is TGTGCCATCATGGGGTCGATAAAGGGGACAGGGCAGCATGCCTATGGCTACACCTTC. Residues: CAIMGSIKGTGQHAYGYTF.

V usage is TRBV25-1 and J usage is TRBJ2-7; 9 bases line up with TRBD2. This CDR3 is built from 16 residues. V lost 3 bases to trimming and J lost 4 bases; unmatched junction nucleotides: 10. Per the germline V gene, CDR1 is MGHDK and CDR2 is SYGVNS. The chain's CDR3 is CASSDAGGLKQYEQYF. The CDR3 region has the DNA TGTGCCAGCAGTGATGCGGGAGGGCTGAAGCAATACGAGCAGTACTTC.

The J gene is TRBJ1-2, the V gene TRBV5-1; 10 nucleotides match TRBD1. The CDR3 is 15 amino acids. The V and J ends lost 2 bases and 4 bases, in that order; junction bases with no gene match: 5. The germline V gene encodes CDR1 SGHRS and CDR2 YFSETQ. Here the CDR3 reads CASSLTGTGVYGYTF. Written as DNA, the CDR3 is TGCGCCAGCAGCTTAACCGGGACAGGGGTCTATGGCTACACCTTC.

The V and J genes are TRBV19 and TRBJ1-3, with unresolved D. V was pared by 5 bases and J by 0 bases, with 5 bases between. The CDR3 length is 13 residues. Germline loops: CDR1 LNHDA, CDR2 SQIVND (reference sequence). This CDR3 reads CASSVNSGNTIYF. The DNA of the CDR3 is TGTGCCAGTAGTGTCAACTCTGGAAACACCATATATTTT.

V usage is TRBV18 and J usage is TRBJ1-2; D is unresolved. The V gene's germline CDR1 is KGHSH and CDR2 LQKENI. This CDR3 is 13 amino acids long. V lost 5 bases and J 10 bases, leaving 17 bases between the germline ends. CDR3 in DNA: TGTGCCAGCTCATCTAACATTGACAACCCCTACACCTTC. Protein sequence: CASSSNIDNPYTF.

Only a few counts were recorded for this clone. The chain carries TRBV30 and TRBJ2-2; 7 positions agree with TRBD1. J gave up 7 bases and V 2 bases, and 4 bases lay outside the gene matches. This CDR3 spans 13 amino acids. Per germline, CDR1 GTSNPN and CDR2 SVGIG (reference sequence). The CDR3 sequence is CAWSQGQHGELFF. The CDR3 region has the DNA TGTGCCTGGAGTCAGGGACAGCACGGGGAGCTGTTTTTT.

The rearrangement links TRBV30 to TRBJ1-5; D is uncertain. CDR1 GTSNPN and CDR2 SVGIG come from the germline V gene (reference sequence). The CDR3 has 12 amino acids. Trimming cost V 1 base and J 3 bases, with 4 bases left between them. CDR3 in amino acids: CAWSAYNQPQHF. The CDR3 DNA follows: TGTGCCTGGAGTGCCTACAATCAGCCCCAGCATTTT. The full variable domain, completed using reference TRBV30 and TRBJ1-5, is SQTIHQWPATLVQPVGSPLSLECTVEGTSNPNLYWYRQAAGRGLQLLFYSVGIGQISSEVPQNLSASRPQDRQFILSSKKLLLSDSGFYLCAWSAYNQPQHFGDGTRLSIL.

The rearrangement links TRBV7-6 to TRBJ1-4; 9 bases are a match to TRBD1. Germline CDR1 reads SGHVS; CDR2 reads FNYEAQ. V dropped 5 bases and J dropped 0; count of bases not matched to a gene: 4. The CDR3 contains 16 residues. The chain's CDR3 is CASSRGQGTTNEKLFF. The CDR3 DNA reads as TGTGCCAGCAGCCGGGGACAGGGAACAACTAATGAAAAACTGTTTTTT.

V gene TRBV5-4 combines with J gene TRBJ2-1; 7 positions agree with TRBD1. Germline CDR1 reads SGHNT; CDR2 reads YYREEE (reference sequence). V lost 4 bases and J lost 4; bases outside the gene matches: 17. This CDR3 region has 18 residues. CDR3 DNA: TGTGCCAGCAGCCCCGGAAGAGGGGGCCGAGAAAAATACAATGAGCAGTTCTTC. Protein: CASSPGRGGREKYNEQFF. The complete variable domain, with remaining parts taken from reference TRBV5-4 and TRBJ2-1, reads ETGVTQSPTHLIKTRGQQVTLRCSSQSGHNTVSWYQQALGQGPQFIFQYYREEENGRGNFPPRFSGLQFPNYSSELNVNALELDDSALYLCASSPGRGGREKYNEQFFGPGTRLTVL.

This rearrangement joins TRBV7-2 to TRBJ1-3; D may be TRBD1 (6 bases). The CDR3 has 17 amino acids. In germline, CDR1 is SGHTA, CDR2 FQGNSA. With 5 bases removed from V and 4 bases from J, the gap between germline ends came to 21 bases. In nucleotides, the CDR3 is TGTGCCAGCAGCCCCCGAGGAGCACAGGGCCTAGGAAACACCATATATTTT. As protein: CASSPRGAQGLGNTIYF.

The chain couples TRBV19 to TRBJ1-2; weak D call: TRBD1 (6 bases). The CDR3 loop spans 15 amino acids. Germline assignment: CDR1 LNHDA and CDR2 SQIVND (reference sequence). The V end lost 7 bases, the J end lost 4 bases, and 19 bases lay between the germline ends. In nucleotides, the CDR3 is TGTGCCAGTATCAAGACAGGAGGAGAGTTCTATGGCTACACCTTC. Its protein product is CASIKTGGEFYGYTF. Together with reference TRBV19 and TRBJ1-2, the CDR3 gives the full variable domain: DGGITQSPKYLFRKEGQNVTLSCEQNLNHDAMYWYRQDPGQGLRLIYYSQIVNDFQKGDIAEGYSVSREKKESFPLTVTSAQKNPTAFYLCASIKTGGEFYGYTFGSGTRLTVV.

This chain joins TRBV4-3 and TRBJ2-3, with 14 bases lining up with TRBD2. Germline loops: CDR1 LGHNA, CDR2 YSLEER. The CDR3 contains 16 residues. J lost 6 bases, V lost 1 base, and 3 bases had no gene match. The CDR3 loop reads CASSQGLAGGLDTQYF. In DNA, the CDR3 is TGCGCCAGCAGCCAAGGACTAGCGGGGGGGCTTGATACGCAGTATTTT.

Of note for this clone: This sample includes further DNA sequences coding for the same CDR3. This rearrangement joins TRBV5-1 to TRBJ1-1; D uncertain. The CDR3 consists of 11 residues. The V and J ends lost 5 bases and 2 bases respectively, with 4 bases between them. Germline CDR1 SGHRS, CDR2 YFSETQ. Here the CDR3 reads CASRQNTEAFF. CDR3 DNA sequence: TGCGCCAGCAGACAAAACACTGAAGCTTTCTTT.

The chain joins TRBV3-1 (or the pseudogene TRBV3-2) to TRBJ2-2; TRBD1 matches 8 bases. With 4 bases clipped from V and 2 bases from J, the junction kept 6 bases outside the gene matches. Germline values: CDR1 LGHDT, CDR2 YNNKEL (reference sequence). The CDR3 totals 16 residues. In nucleotides, the CDR3 is TGTGCCAGCAGCCTGAGACAGGGGTTTAACACCGGGGAGCTGTTTTTT. Its protein product is CASSLRQGFNTGELFF.

The rearrangement links TRBV27 to TRBJ1-6; the match to TRBD1 covers 8 bases. CDR1 is MNHEY and CDR2 is SMNVEV in the germline V gene (reference sequence). Germline trimming cut 7 bases from V and 7 bases from J; bases unmatched to any gene: 6. The CDR3 has 14 residues. Here the CDR3 reads CASKIQGVNSPLHF. CDR3 DNA: TGTGCCAGCAAAATACAGGGGGTCAATTCACCCCTCCACTTT.

This clone has a single count. The chain joins TRBV4-3 to TRBJ2-2; a possible D gene is TRBD1 (5 bases). V lost 0 bases, J lost 6 bases, and 11 bases lay in between. This CDR3 comprises 15 residues. Germline-derived CDR1 and CDR2 are LGHNA and YSLEER. CDR3 sequence: CASSQEGPYAGELFF. CDR3 DNA sequence: TGCGCCAGCAGCCAAGAGGGGCCCTATGCCGGGGAGCTGTTTTTT.